The present T cell receptor (beta chain) was sequenced within a study of CD4+ T cells in melanoma. Findings and limits, study-wide: A reported correlation linked neoantigen-specific CD4+ T cells to CD8+, macrophage and B cell function.

As for this clone: Its antigen is currently unknown.

Produced via immunoSEQ multiplex PCR; TCRdb's table is partial and in-frame only. The data show about 140,000 clones, with about 90% seen just once and about 1.5% held by the top ten. The source of this sequence is a human donor with melanoma.

The DNA for the CDR3 is TGTGCCAGTAGTATAATGTGGACACCATCCTACAATGAGCAGTTCTTC. Protein sequence: CASSIMWTPSYNEQFF. The chain has TRBV19 and TRBJ2-1, with a weak D call TRBD1 (5 bases). Germline assignment: CDR1 LNHDA and CDR2 SQIVND (reference sequence). The ends were cut back, 2 bases at V and 1 base at J, with 12 bases in the middle. The CDR3 is 16 residues long.